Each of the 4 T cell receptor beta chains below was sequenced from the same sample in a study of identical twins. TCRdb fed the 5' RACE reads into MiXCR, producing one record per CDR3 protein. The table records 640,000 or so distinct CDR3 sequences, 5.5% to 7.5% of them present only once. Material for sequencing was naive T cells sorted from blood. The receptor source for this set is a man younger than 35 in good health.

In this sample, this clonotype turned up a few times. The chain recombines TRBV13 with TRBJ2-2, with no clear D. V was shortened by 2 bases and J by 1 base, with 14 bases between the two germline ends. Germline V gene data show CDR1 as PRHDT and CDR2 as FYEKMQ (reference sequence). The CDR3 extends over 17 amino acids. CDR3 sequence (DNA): TGTGCCAGCAGCTTAACCCCCGGACGTTGGAACACCGGGGAGCTGTTTTTT. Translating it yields CASSLTPGRWNTGELFF. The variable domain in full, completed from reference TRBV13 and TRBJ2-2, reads AAGVIQSPRHLIKEKRETATLKCYPIPRHDTVYWYQQGPGQDPQFLISFYEKMQSDKGSIPDRFSAQQFSDYHSELNMSSLELGDSALYFCASSLTPGRWNTGELFFGEGSRLTVL.

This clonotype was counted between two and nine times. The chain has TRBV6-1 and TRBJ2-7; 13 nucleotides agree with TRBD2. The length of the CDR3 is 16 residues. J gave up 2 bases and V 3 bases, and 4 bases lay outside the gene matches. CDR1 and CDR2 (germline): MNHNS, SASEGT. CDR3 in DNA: TGTGCCAGCAGTGACCCGGGACTAGCGGGAACCTACGAGCAGTACGTC. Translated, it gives CASSDPGLAGTYEQYV.

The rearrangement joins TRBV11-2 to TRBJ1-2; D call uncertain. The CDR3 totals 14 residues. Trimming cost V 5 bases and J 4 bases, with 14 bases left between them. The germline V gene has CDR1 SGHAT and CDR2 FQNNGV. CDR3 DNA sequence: TGTGCCAGCAGCCGCGGTGGCTTTGGCTATGGCTACACCTTC. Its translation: CASSRGGFGYGYTF.

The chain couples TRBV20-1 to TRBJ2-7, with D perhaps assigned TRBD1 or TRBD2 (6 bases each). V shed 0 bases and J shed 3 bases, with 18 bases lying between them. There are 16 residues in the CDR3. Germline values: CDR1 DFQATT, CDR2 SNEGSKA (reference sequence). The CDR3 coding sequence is TGCAGTGCTAGAGAGTTCGGGGGACACTCTATCTACGAGCAGTACTTC. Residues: CSAREFGGHSIYEQYF.